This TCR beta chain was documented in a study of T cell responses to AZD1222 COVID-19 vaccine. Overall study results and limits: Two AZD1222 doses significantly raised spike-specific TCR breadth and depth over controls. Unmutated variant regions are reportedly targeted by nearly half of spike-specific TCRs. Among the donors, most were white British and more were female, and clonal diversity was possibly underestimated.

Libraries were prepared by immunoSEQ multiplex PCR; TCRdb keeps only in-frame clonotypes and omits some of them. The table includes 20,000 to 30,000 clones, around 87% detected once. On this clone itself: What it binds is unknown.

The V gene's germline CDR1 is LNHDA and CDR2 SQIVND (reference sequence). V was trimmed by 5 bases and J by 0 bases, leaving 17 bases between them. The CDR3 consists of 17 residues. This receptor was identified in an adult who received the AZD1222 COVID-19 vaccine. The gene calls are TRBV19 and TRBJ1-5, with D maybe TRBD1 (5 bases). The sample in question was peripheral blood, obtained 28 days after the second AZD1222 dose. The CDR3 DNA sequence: TGTGCCAGTAGTCTCCAGGGATGGGACCTTAGCAATCAGCCCCAGCATTTT. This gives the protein CASSLQGWDLSNQPQHF.